This entry lists 18 T cell receptor beta chains sequenced from one sample in a study of T cell responses to AZD1222 COVID-19 vaccine. Method: immunoSEQ multiplex PCR; TCRdb's copy keeps in-frame clones and lacks some. The table has 150,000 or so clones, just over 90% seen once. Sequences were derived from peripheral blood, sampled 28 days after the second AZD1222 dose. These receptors originate from an adult who received the AZD1222 COVID-19 vaccine.

This clone was observed once. The chain links TRBV7-9 to TRBJ1-2; 7 nucleotides match TRBD1. The CDR3 is 15 residues long. V trimming: 6 bases; J trimming: 3 bases; junction bases outside the gene matches: 10. Looked up from germline, CDR1 is SEHNR and CDR2 is FQNEAQ (reference sequence). CDR3 bases: TGTGCCAGCAGTAAAAACAGGGGCCCCTACTATGGCTACACCTTC. Amino acid sequence: CASSKNRGPYYGYTF.

The chain joins TRBV6-5 to TRBJ1-5; D is undetermined. The ends were cut back, 0 bases at V and 7 bases at J, with 10 bases in the middle. This CDR3 is 14 amino acids long. CDR1 is MNHEY and CDR2 is SVGAGI in the germline V gene. The CDR3 here is CASSYSNLGQPQHF. CDR3 in DNA: TGTGCCAGCAGTTACTCGAACCTGGGGCAGCCCCAGCATTTT.

As DNA, the CDR3 is TGTGCCAGCAGCTTATTGGGACAGGATGGGTACTTC. Residues: CASSLLGQDGYF. The chain uses TRBV7-9 and TRBJ2-7, with 8 bases matching TRBD1. CDR3 length: 12 amino acids. V was clipped by 2 bases and J by 12 bases; unmatched bases: 6. Germline V CDR1 and CDR2: SEHNR, FQNEAQ (reference sequence).

The chain recombines TRBV6-5 with TRBJ2-2, with no clear D. This CDR3 spans 12 amino acids. CDR1 is MNHEY, CDR2 SVGAGI, per germline. Trimming stripped 7 bases from V and 4 bases from J, with 7 bases between. CDR3 nucleotide sequence: TGTGCCAGCATAAGGTTCACCGGGGAGCTGTTTTTT. It yields the protein CASIRFTGELFF.

This rearrangement joins TRBV27 to TRBJ1-6; D may be TRBD1 (5 bases). The CDR3 covers 15 residues. Germline CDR1 MNHEY, CDR2 SMNVEV (reference sequence). V was cut by 3 bases and J by 13 bases, with 19 bases left in between. CDR3 DNA sequence: TGTGCCAGCAGTTTTGGAGGGGCCCTAGGAAGGCCCCTCCACTTT. Amino acids: CASSFGGALGRPLHF.

The chain combines TRBV6-5 with TRBJ1-1; TRBD1 is a possible D gene (5 bases). V lost 2 bases and J lost 4, with 11 bases in between. The germline CDR1 and CDR2 sequences are MNHEY and SVGAGI. The CDR3 is made up of 14 amino acids. CDR3 sequence (DNA): TGTGCCAGCAGTTACGGTCAGGGTTCCACTGAAGCTTTCTTT. Its protein is CASSYGQGSTEAFF.

This sequence joins TRBV3-1 (or the pseudogene TRBV3-2) and TRBJ2-1; D is unresolved. Germline loops: CDR1 LGHDT, CDR2 YNNKEL (reference sequence). Trimming cost V 6 bases and J 5 bases, with 5 bases left between them. The CDR3 is made up of 11 amino acids. The CDR3 sequence is CASSRNNEQFF. CDR3 bases: TGTGCCAGCAGTCGGAACAATGAGCAGTTCTTC.

V gene TRBV30 combines with J gene TRBJ2-1, with a tentative D call TRBD2 (7 bases). This CDR3 spans 13 amino acids. The germline gives CDR1 GTSNPN, CDR2 SVGIG (reference sequence). Deletions cut 5 bases from V and 6 bases from J, with 14 bases between. The CDR3 DNA reads as TGTGCCTGGCACGGGGGGCAGATCAATGAGCAGTTCTTC. Encoded protein: CAWHGGQINEQFF.

V and J are TRBV28 and TRBJ1-1, with D unclear. Trimming took off 5 bases at V and 8 bases at J, with 15 bases between the two ends. This CDR3 is 13 amino acids long. CDR1 and CDR2 (germline): MDHEN, SYDVKM. CDR3 sequence (DNA): TGTGCCAGCAGTATCCTCGAGAGTTCCGAAGCTTTCTTT. Amino acids: CASSILESSEAFF.

This sequence joins TRBV2 and TRBJ2-7; 7 bases agree with TRBD1. The CDR3 has 16 residues. V was clipped by 1 base and J by 2 bases; unmatched bases: 8. Germline V lookup: CDR1 SNHLY, CDR2 FYNNEI. CDR3: CASSEGMGQFPYEQYF. The CDR3 nucleotides are TGTGCCAGCAGTGAAGGGATGGGACAGTTTCCCTACGAGCAGTACTTC.

This clone came up a few times. The chain combines TRBV7-2 with TRBJ1-1; 7 positions agree with TRBD1. Germline trimming cut 5 bases from V and 3 bases from J; bases unmatched to any gene: 21. Germline values: CDR1 SGHTA, CDR2 FQGNSA. This CDR3 has 19 amino acids. CDR3 bases: TGTGCCAGCAGCCCAGGGACAAAGGGGGCTTTTGAGGGGGACACTGAAGCTTTCTTT. Translated: CASSPGTKGAFEGDTEAFF.

The rearrangement uses TRBV28 and TRBJ2-2; weak D call: TRBD2 (6 bases). The CDR3 extends over 16 amino acids. CDR1 and CDR2 from the germline V gene are MDHEN and SYDVKM. The germline V and J ends were trimmed by 5 bases and 2 bases, with 15 bases remaining between them. The CDR3 nucleotides read TGTGCCAGCAGTAATAGCGGCGCCCCCAACACCGGGGAGCTGTTTTTT. This translates into CASSNSGAPNTGELFF.

This chain joins TRBV7-9 and TRBJ1-6; D uncertain. This CDR3 has 13 amino acids. Germline V gives CDR1 SEHNR, CDR2 FQNEAQ (reference sequence). The V and J ends lost 0 bases and 8 bases respectively, with 5 bases between them. This chain's CDR3 is CASSLAADSPLHF. The CDR3 nucleotides read TGTGCCAGCAGCTTAGCTGCCGATTCACCCCTCCACTTT.

The chain has TRBV3-1 (or the pseudogene TRBV3-2) and TRBJ2-1; 10 bases align to TRBD2. The junction had 13 bases not matched to a gene; V was cut back by 0 bases and J by 8 bases. CDR1 and CDR2 from the germline V gene are LGHDT and YNNKEL (reference sequence). The CDR3 consists of 18 residues. CDR3 amino acids: CASSQEGLARYGYDEQFF. For the CDR3, the DNA is TGTGCCAGCAGCCAAGAGGGACTAGCGAGATATGGGTACGATGAGCAGTTCTTC.

The chain is built from TRBV6-4 and TRBJ1-5; unclear D gene. The CDR3 contains 13 residues. CDR1 is MRHNA, CDR2 SNTAGT, per germline. Trimming removed 1 base at V and 9 bases at J, with 10 bases between. CDR3 in amino acids: CASSDWGLGPQHF. In DNA form, the CDR3 reads TGTGCCAGCAGTGACTGGGGTCTTGGGCCCCAGCATTTT.

The sample holds a few counts of this clone. V is TRBV2 and J is TRBJ1-1; weak D call: TRBD1 (6 bases). The CDR3 runs to 14 residues. Trimming pared 7 bases from V and 3 bases from J, leaving 15 bases between. Germline-derived CDR1 and CDR2 are SNHLY and FYNNEI. CDR3 sequence reads: CASNEGQGYTEAFF. CDR3 bases: TGTGCCAGCAATGAGGGTCAGGGGTACACTGAAGCTTTCTTT.

The rearrangement joins TRBV20-1 to TRBJ2-7; D is unclear. The CDR3 contains 13 residues. With 3 bases removed from V and 0 bases from J, the gap between germline ends came to 9 bases. Germline V lookup: CDR1 DFQATT, CDR2 SNEGSKA (reference sequence). The CDR3 reads CSASRFLSYEQYF. CDR3 sequence (DNA): TGCAGTGCTAGTCGCTTCCTCTCCTACGAGCAGTACTTC.

This chain connects TRBV5-4 to TRBJ2-1, with 10 bases aligning to TRBD2. The germline CDR1 and CDR2 sequences are SGHNT and YYREEE (reference sequence). The junction had 7 bases not matched to a gene; V was cut back by 1 base and J by 9 bases. The CDR3 length is 15 residues. The CDR3 sequence is CASSLSAGGPFEQFF. The CDR3 DNA sequence: TGTGCCAGCAGCTTGTCAGCGGGAGGGCCTTTTGAGCAGTTCTTC.